This T cell receptor beta chain appears in the sequencing data of a study of tumor-infiltrating lymphocytes in primary liver carcinoma (dated by TCRdb to about 2017). Concerning the study at large: The five patients, three men and two women aged 30 to 69 years, had hepatocellular carcinoma (four) or combined HCC and intrahepatic cholangiocarcinoma (one). The five patients had tumors of stage T1-T3 N0M0, with maximum diameters ranging from about 4 to 11 cm. Roughly 3.5 to 8 million productive TCRbeta reads were obtained per sample, and no significant difference in read depth was found between tissue types. TCRbeta repertoire sequencing, expression microarrays and whole-exome sequencing were combined in the study across five regions of each liver tumor, with adjacent normal tissue and blood also included. A total of roughly 35 specimens from 5 patients, comprising some 25 tumor regions, 5 adjacent noncancerous liver tissues and 5 peripheral blood samples, were covered by TCRbeta repertoire sequencing. To link TCRbeta repertoire diversity with the local molecular phenotype, the 25 tumor region samples were profiled using Agilent mRNA microarrays. Technical replicate repertoires showed high reproducibility, with mean shared-clone rates roughly 0.87 and correlation coefficients above 0.95.

A constant-region primer and ProtoScript II reverse transcriptase were used to reverse-transcribe TCRbeta-specific cDNA from roughly 500 ng total RNA. Three nested multiplex PCR rounds, following a slightly modified ARM-PCR procedure, were used to build the TCRbeta libraries. Multiplex TRBV1-TRBV30 forward primers and a Cbeta reverse primer were used in the first two PCR rounds, each of which was run for approximately 9 cycles. Sample barcodes and Illumina adapters were attached in a final 25-cycle PCR using Deep VentR polymerase. Before sequencing, amplicons of 200-500 bp were gel-purified using a QIAquick gel extraction kit. The TCRbeta amplicons were sequenced with 250-bp paired-end reads on an Illumina HiSeq 2500. In the authors' own workflow: To recover full CDR3 sequences, reads were quality-trimmed using Trimmomatic v0.33 and paired reads were then merged using FLASH v1.2.11. MiGEC v1.2.1b assigned V, D and J germline segments to the rearranged TCRbeta sequences. Clonotype statistics, along with Shannon-Wiener diversity indices, were calculated using VDJtools v1.0.0. Except for diversity analysis, only each sample's 250 most abundant clonotypes were used in subsequent analyses to reduce sampling bias. TCRdb reprocessed the public reads (quality trimming at Q25 with fastp, clone calling with MiXCR) and kept in-frame beta chains. CDR3 protein duplicates are merged, each entry listing the most common genes and DNA. It is TCRdb's table, rather than the study itself, that gives the V and J calls and clone size. Across this sample there are more than 60,000 distinct CDR3 sequences, with 55% to 75% seen only once. Of the sample, about a quarter falls within the top ten clones.

Regarding this clonotype: Its antigen specificity is not known. Lacking the conserved final phenylalanine or tryptophan, this CDR3 likely reflects a read error. The DNA is left out, because the CDR3 cannot be placed on it with certainty; the CDR3 is given as TCRdb lists it.

The CDR3 totals 18 residues, both ends included. The germline V gene gives CDR1 as SGHAT and CDR2 as FQNNGV. Broader findings and caveats from the paper: Pairs of tumor regions showed greater repertoire overlap (mean roughly 35%) than tumor-adjacent pairs (roughly 17%) or tumor-blood pairs (approximately 15%), which is consistent with antigen-driven expansion. Since the samples were bulk and unsorted, there was no way to compare CD4+ and CD8+ T cell repertoires. Because only the TCR beta chain was sequenced and unpaired alpha chains were not captured, true repertoire diversity is likely underestimated. The study included only four to six patients, and the authors note findings should be validated in a larger study. The top 250 clones made up a significantly larger repertoire fraction in tumors than in blood (p = 0.039). Just about 8-24% of top clones turned up in all five regions of a tumor, which suggests spatial heterogeneity among tumor-infiltrating T cells.

Without any cell sorting, total RNA and DNA were co-extracted from about 20-30 mg of bulk tissue using the AllPrep DNA/RNA mini kit. Four to six patients with histopathologically diagnosed primary liver carcinoma underwent surgical resection in China between 2015 and 2016. Patients had chronic HBV infection and were treatment-naive at sampling. Each tumor was sampled at five spatially separated regions: the superior, inferior, left-lateral and right-lateral poles and the tumor centre. More than 75% viable tumor cells were found by histology in every tumor sample. Fresh tumor and adjacent tissue pieces were bisected; one half was stored in RNAlater at -80°C, the other sent for histology.

The TCR comes from a man between 35 and 55 years old with primary liver carcinoma and hepatitis B virus infection. Source material: liver tumor tissue from sampling region 4. Explained via the paper, the cell subset or site label denotes: tumor region T4, right-lateral pole. This sequence uses TRBV11-2 and TRBJ2-7; the table's TRBD2 call for D was not verified on the DNA. This receptor has the CDR3 CASSLSVGLARGGYEEYS.